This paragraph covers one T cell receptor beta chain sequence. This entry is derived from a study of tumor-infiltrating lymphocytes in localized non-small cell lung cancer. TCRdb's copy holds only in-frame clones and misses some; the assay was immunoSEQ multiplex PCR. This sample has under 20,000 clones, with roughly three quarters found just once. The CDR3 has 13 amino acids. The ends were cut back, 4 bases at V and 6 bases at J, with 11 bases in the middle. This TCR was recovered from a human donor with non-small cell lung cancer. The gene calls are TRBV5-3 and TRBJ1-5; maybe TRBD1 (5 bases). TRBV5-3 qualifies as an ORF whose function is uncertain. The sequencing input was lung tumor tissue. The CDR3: CARSKKGVQPQHF. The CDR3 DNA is TGTGCCAGAAGCAAGAAAGGGGTTCAGCCCCAGCATTTT.